A single sample gave rise to the 16 T cell receptor beta chains below, sequenced in a study of identical twins. Via MiXCR, TCRdb re-called the 5' RACE reads, giving one row per CDR3 protein. The sample lists around 300,000 distinct CDR3 sequences, under 9% seen once, with approximately 2.1% in the top ten. These data are also associated with another study on yellow fever vaccine responses in identical twins.

The source material was memory (CD45RO+) T cells sorted from blood. Receptors originate from a woman aged 18 to 35 in good health.

The V gene is TRBV18, the J gene TRBJ1-2; D is uncertain. With 1 base removed from V and 4 bases from J, the gap between germline ends came to 13 bases. The CDR3 is 15 residues long. Per the germline V gene, CDR1 is KGHSH and CDR2 is LQKENI. The CDR3 spells CASSPRGDVGYGYTF. The DNA for the CDR3 is TGTGCCAGCTCACCACGCGGGGATGTGGGCTATGGCTACACCTTC.

In its sample, this clonotype was seen a few times. The chain joins TRBV25-1 to TRBJ2-4; 9 bases align to TRBD1. This CDR3 is built from 19 residues. Germline CDR1 reads MGHDK; CDR2 reads SYGVNS. V dropped 3 bases and J dropped 0; count of bases not matched to a gene: 12. In DNA form, the CDR3 reads TGTGCCAGCAGTGACAACAGGGGGCTGGGACCGATAGCCAAAAACATTCAGTACTTC. Translating gives CASSDNRGLGPIAKNIQYF.

This clonotype was detected a few times. V gene TRBV5-4 combines with J gene TRBJ2-1, with TRBD2 identical over 9 bases. From germline, CDR1 is SGHNT and CDR2 YYREEE (reference sequence). Trimming took 0 bases from V and 5 from J; bases not matched to a gene: 6. This CDR3 has 16 residues. The CDR3 is CASSLVASGGNNEQFF. DNA for the CDR3: TGTGCCAGCAGCTTGGTTGCCAGCGGGGGGAACAATGAGCAGTTCTTC.

This clonotype was observed at least ten times. V gene TRBV5-1 combines with J gene TRBJ2-1, with TRBD1 identical over 9 bases. The V and J ends lost 0 bases and 8 bases, in that order; junction bases with no gene match: 9. This CDR3 has 16 amino acids. Germline-derived CDR1 and CDR2 are SGHRS and YFSETQ. The CDR3 DNA reads as TGCGCCAGCAGCTTGGAGGGACAGGGAAGGGGGGATGAGCAGTTCTTC. It specifies CASSLEGQGRGDEQFF.

This clonotype came up many times. The J gene is TRBJ2-1, the V gene TRBV20-1, with 10 bases aligning to TRBD1. V lost 0 bases to trimming and J lost 5 bases; unmatched junction nucleotides: 13. This CDR3 contains 18 residues. Per the germline V gene, CDR1 is DFQATT and CDR2 is SNEGSKA (reference sequence). CDR3 sequence reads: CSARDIIGGGTGDNEQFF. The DNA of the CDR3 is TGCAGTGCTAGAGACATCATCGGTGGGGGGACAGGGGACAATGAGCAGTTCTTC.

This clonotype has at least ten counts. This chain connects TRBV7-2 to TRBJ2-3, with no clear D. Germline V lookup: CDR1 SGHTA, CDR2 FQGNSA. The CDR3 totals 14 residues. V was shortened by 1 base and J by 2 bases, with 7 bases between the two germline ends. This CDR3 is CASSLVAYTDTQYF. CDR3 bases: TGTGCCAGCAGCTTAGTGGCTTACACAGATACGCAGTATTTT.

This clonotype was seen ten or more times. The genes are TRBV29-1 and TRBJ2-2; 7 bases are a match to TRBD1. This CDR3 has 14 amino acids. Trimming removed 7 bases from V and 4 bases from J; junction bases left unmatched: 9. CDR1 is SQVTM, CDR2 ANQGSEA, per germline. In DNA form, the CDR3 reads TGCAGCGCGACCGGGACAGACCTCACCGGGGAGCTGTTTTTT. Translated: CSATGTDLTGELFF.

This clonotype was observed at least ten times. The chain's CDR3 is CASSSRTSGDTQYF. CDR3 nucleotides: TGTGCCAGCAGTTCTCGGACTAGCGGAGATACGCAGTATTTT. The V call is TRBV12-3 or TRBV12-4, the J call TRBJ2-3; 10 bases are shared with TRBD2. The V and J ends lost 4 bases and 5 bases, in that order; junction bases with no gene match: 3. The CDR3 spans 14 residues.

This clonotype was seen a few times. The rearrangement joins TRBV3-1 to TRBJ1-2; the match to TRBD1 covers 9 bases. CDR1 is LGHDT and CDR2 is YNNKEL in the germline V gene (reference sequence). The ends lost 3 bases at V and 7 bases at J; junction bases unmatched: 15. The CDR3 is made up of 17 amino acids. The CDR3, as DNA: TGTGCCAGCAGCCATCTACAAAGGGGGGACAGGGCTGGTGGCTACACCTTC. Translated: CASSHLQRGDRAGGYTF.

This clonotype was counted between two and nine times. The chain joins TRBV6-5 to TRBJ2-2; 10 bases align to TRBD1. This CDR3 region has 17 residues. The V segment lost 2 bases and the J segment 5 bases; nucleotides outside the gene matches: 8. CDR1 and CDR2 (germline): MNHEY, SVGAGI. The CDR3 protein is CASSYRATGGATGELFF. CDR3 sequence (DNA): TGTGCCAGCAGTTACCGTGCGACAGGGGGCGCAACCGGGGAGCTGTTTTTT.

CDR3 nucleotide sequence: TGTGCCAGCAGTTTCAGACAGGGAGGTCGAGGCACTGAAGCTTTCTTT. Translating it yields CASSFRQGGRGTEAFF. The chain couples TRBV6-5 to TRBJ1-1; 7 positions match TRBD1. The CDR3 is made up of 16 amino acids. The germline V gene has CDR1 MNHEY and CDR2 SVGAGI. V trimming: 4 bases; J trimming: 4 bases; junction bases outside the gene matches: 12.

This clonotype showed up just a few times. This chain uses TRBV9 with TRBJ1-4; D possibly corresponds to TRBD1 (5 bases). Germline V gene data show CDR1 as SGDLS and CDR2 as YYNGEE. This CDR3 has 15 residues. The V and J ends lost 3 bases and 6 bases respectively, with 15 bases between them. In DNA, the CDR3 is TGTGCCAGCAGCGCACGATCGGGGGGGTATGAAAAACTGTTTTTT. It is translated as CASSARSGGYEKLFF.

About this clonotype: A read error may account for a junction end that differs from germline. The genes are TRBV5-1 and TRBJ2-7; 8 nucleotides agree with TRBD1. Germline values: CDR1 SGHRS, CDR2 YFSETQ. This CDR3 comprises 13 residues. Here the CDR3 reads CTSSLRQGREQYF. CDR3 nucleotides: TGCACCAGCAGCTTACGACAGGGGAGGGAGCAGTACTTC.

This clonotype was recorded at least ten times. The rearrangement links TRBV29-1 to TRBJ2-1; maybe TRBD2 (5 bases). The CDR3 runs 11 residues. Per the germline V gene, CDR1 is SQVTM and CDR2 is ANQGSEA. V shed 7 bases and J shed 5 bases, with 9 bases lying between them. CDR3 region: CSGHGDNEQFF. The CDR3 bases are TGCAGCGGCCACGGGGACAATGAGCAGTTCTTC.

This clonotype has a count of ten or more. The chain links TRBV7-9 to TRBJ2-7; 9 nucleotides line up with TRBD1. Germline V CDR1 and CDR2: SEHNR, FQNEAQ (reference sequence). V lost 5 bases and J lost 1; bases outside the gene matches: 6. This CDR3 is 15 amino acids long. CDR3 residues: CASSLGQGRSYEQYF. CDR3 nucleotide sequence: TGTGCCAGCAGCCTGGGACAGGGAAGGTCCTACGAGCAGTACTTC. The whole variable domain, filled in from reference TRBV7-9 and TRBJ2-7, reads DTGVSQNPRHKITKRGQNVTFRCDPISEHNRLYWYRQTLGQGPEFLTYFQNEAQLEKSRLLSDRFSAERPKGSFSTLEIQRTEQGDSAMYLCASSLGQGRSYEQYFGPGTRLTVT.

This clonotype was observed many times. The chain is built from TRBV10-2 and TRBJ2-7; 10 positions agree with TRBD1. Germline V CDR1 and CDR2: WSHSY, SAAADI. After removal of 7 bases from V and 1 base from J, the junction contained 4 bases not matched to a gene. CDR3 length: 14 residues. CDR3 sequence reads: CASIGTGVSYEQYF. The CDR3 DNA reads TGCGCCAGCATCGGGACAGGGGTATCCTACGAGCAGTACTTC.